This T cell receptor (beta chain) was sequenced for a study of blood T cell repertoires in COVID-19. Sequenced by immunoSEQ multiplex PCR; TCRdb stores in-frame clones only, minus some. This table has roughly 400,000 clones, roughly nine tenths appearing once. Cohorts were determined from participant-reported clinical history. Sequenced material: PBMCs or T cells enriched from blood (not recorded which). This receptor was taken from a man aged 25-45 years who had recovered from COVID-19.

The CDR3 region has the DNA TGTGCCAGCAGCCGAGGGGGTTGGCAGCCCCAGCATTTT. Translating gives CASSRGGWQPQHF. The chain combines TRBV3-1 (or the pseudogene TRBV3-2) with TRBJ1-5, with a possible D match to TRBD1 (6 bases). CDR1 LGHDT and CDR2 YNNKEL come from the germline V gene (reference sequence). The CDR3 runs to 13 residues. Trimming took 4 bases from V and 7 from J, leaving 11 bases between them.